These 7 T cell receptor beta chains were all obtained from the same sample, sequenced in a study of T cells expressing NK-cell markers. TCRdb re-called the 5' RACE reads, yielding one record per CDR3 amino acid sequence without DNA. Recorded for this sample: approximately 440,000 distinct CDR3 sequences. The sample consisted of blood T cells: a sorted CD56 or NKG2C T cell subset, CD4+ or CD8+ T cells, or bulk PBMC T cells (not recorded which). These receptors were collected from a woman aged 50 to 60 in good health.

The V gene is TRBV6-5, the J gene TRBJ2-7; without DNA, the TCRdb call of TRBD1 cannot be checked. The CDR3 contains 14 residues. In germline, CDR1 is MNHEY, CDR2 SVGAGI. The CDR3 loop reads CASSTAKGAYEQYF.

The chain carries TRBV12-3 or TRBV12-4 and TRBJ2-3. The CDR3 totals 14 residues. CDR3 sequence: CASCATTIGDTQYF.

The CDR3 loop is CASSIARTSGNNEQFF. This chain connects TRBV19 to TRBJ2-1; TCRdb selects TRBD2, and the lack of DNA leaves this call unchecked. Germline V lookup: CDR1 LNHDA, CDR2 SQIVND (reference sequence). The CDR3 consists of 16 residues.

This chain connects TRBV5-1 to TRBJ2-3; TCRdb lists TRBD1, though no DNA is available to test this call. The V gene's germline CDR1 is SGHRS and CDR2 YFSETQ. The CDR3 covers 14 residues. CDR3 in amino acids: CASSLRPKGDTQYF.

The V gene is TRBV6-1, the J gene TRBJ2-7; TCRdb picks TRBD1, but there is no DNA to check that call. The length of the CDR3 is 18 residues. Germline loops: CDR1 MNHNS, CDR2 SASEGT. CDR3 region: CASSEAFPGGRIFYEQYF.

The CDR3 is CASSPPGQPRGYTF. The chain has TRBV4-1 and TRBJ1-2; TCRdb reports TRBD1, a call that lacks DNA to check it against. The germline V gene encodes CDR1 MGHRA and CDR2 YSYEKL. This CDR3 is built from 14 residues.

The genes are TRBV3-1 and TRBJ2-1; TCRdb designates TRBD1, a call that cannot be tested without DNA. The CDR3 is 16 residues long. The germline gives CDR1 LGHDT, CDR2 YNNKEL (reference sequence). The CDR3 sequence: CASSPFTGTVNNEQFF.